This record looks at one T cell receptor beta chain sequence and its context. The participants were between about 18 and 90 years old and came from some 25 US areas. Assay used: immunoSEQ multiplex PCR; TCRdb lists only in-frame clones, some missing. The sample carries 160,000 or so clones, approximately 81% recorded once. This record belongs to a study of blood T cell repertoires in COVID-19. Germline V gene data show CDR1 as SGHDT and CDR2 as YYEEEE. CDR3 length: 14 residues. Trimming stripped 4 bases from V and 8 bases from J, with 16 bases between. The material sequenced was PBMCs or T cells enriched from blood (not recorded which). J is TRBJ2-1 and V is TRBV5-6; tentatively, D is TRBD1 (6 bases). This clonotype was obtained from a woman aged 40 to 50 with acute COVID-19. This CDR3 is CASSGGPQGYEQFF. In DNA form, the CDR3 reads TGTGCCAGCAGCGGGGGACCCCAGGGGTATGAGCAGTTCTTC.